Presented here are 17 T cell receptor beta chains from one specimen sequenced in a study of shared clonotypes between healthy human individuals. Using immunoSEQ multiplex PCR, the repertoire was profiled, and TCRdb retains in-frame clones only, with some absent. Seen here are about 2 million clones, roughly 96% observed once, and the top ten hold 0.13%. Sequenced material: naive CD4+ T cells sorted from blood. Subset reported: CD45RA+ positively selected. The receptors were sampled from a young man in good health.

The chain employs TRBV11-3 and TRBJ2-2; 7 nucleotides agree with TRBD1. V gave up 3 bases and J gave up 6 bases; unmatched junction bases: 7. The CDR3 consists of 15 residues. CDR1 and CDR2 (germline): SGHNT, YENEEA. CDR3 sequence reads: CASSLGQRRSGELFF. Here the CDR3 DNA reads TGTGCCAGCAGCTTGGGACAGAGAAGGTCCGGGGAGCTGTTTTTT.

The rearrangement joins TRBV19 to TRBJ2-5, with 13 bases that match TRBD2. Germline loops: CDR1 LNHDA, CDR2 SQIVND (reference sequence). V lost 1 base to trimming and J lost 4 bases; unmatched junction nucleotides: 18. CDR3 size: 21 residues. The DNA for the CDR3 is TGTGCCAGTAGTATAGGGCAGGTGGGACAGAGGACTAGCGGGAGAGGAGAGACCCAGTACTTC. Translation: CASSIGQVGQRTSGRGETQYF.

This chain joins TRBV11-2 and TRBJ2-7; a weak D match, TRBD1 (5 bases). The V and J ends lost 0 bases and 6 bases respectively, with 12 bases between them. This CDR3 is built from 14 residues. Germline loops: CDR1 SGHAT, CDR2 FQNNGV. Here the CDR3 reads CASSLDPVRGEQYF. The CDR3 DNA follows: TGTGCCAGCAGCTTAGATCCCGTTAGGGGCGAGCAGTACTTC.

This sequence joins TRBV5-1 and TRBJ2-1; 8 bases fit TRBD1. The CDR3 covers 12 residues. Looked up from germline, CDR1 is SGHRS and CDR2 is YFSETQ. Trimming cost V 4 bases and J 12 bases; bases outside gene matches: 6. The CDR3 region is CASSGQGILQFF. CDR3 nucleotide sequence: TGCGCCAGCAGCGGACAGGGAATTCTGCAGTTCTTC.

The CDR3 protein is CASNDDRSGANVLTF. CDR3 DNA: TGCGCCAGCAACGACGACCGCTCTGGGGCCAACGTCCTGACTTTC. The V and J genes are TRBV5-1 and TRBJ2-6; D not resolved. The CDR3 is made up of 15 amino acids. V lost 6 bases and J 0 bases, leaving 10 bases between the germline ends. The germline V gene has CDR1 SGHRS and CDR2 YFSETQ.

The sample holds one count of this clone. The sample contains more than one DNA sequence encoding this CDR3. The V call is TRBV27, the J call TRBJ1-1, with D uncertain. CDR1 is MNHEY and CDR2 is SMNVEV in the germline V gene (reference sequence). Deletions cut 5 bases from V and 5 bases from J, with 12 bases between. The CDR3 is 13 amino acids. CDR3 in DNA: TGTGCCAGCAGTCCAACCCCTGGGACTGAAGCTTTCTTT. Residues: CASSPTPGTEAFF.

The chain joins TRBV25-1 to TRBJ2-5, with a tentative D call TRBD2 (6 bases). V lost 6 bases and J lost 7, with 18 bases in between. CDR3 length equals 14 residues. Looked up from germline, CDR1 is MGHDK and CDR2 is SYGVNS. CDR3 protein: CASSGRQFEGTQYF. CDR3 coding DNA: TGTGCCAGCAGCGGGAGACAGTTCGAAGGGACCCAGTACTTC.

The chain links TRBV4-2 to TRBJ1-6, with D perhaps TRBD1 (5 bases). V lost 0 bases and J 10 bases, leaving 13 bases between the germline ends. This CDR3 has 15 residues. The germline CDR1 and CDR2 sequences are LGHNA and YNFKEQ. The CDR3 coding sequence is TGTGCCAGCAGCCAAGACCGGGACGGGCTGTCACCCCTCCACTTT. Encoded protein: CASSQDRDGLSPLHF.

This chain links TRBV30 with TRBJ2-7; TRBD2 might be the D (6 bases). The length of the CDR3 is 14 residues. Deletions cut 7 bases from V and 2 bases from J, with 18 bases between. Germline loops: CDR1 GTSNPN, CDR2 SVGIG (reference sequence). The CDR3 is CALRPGVPTYEQYF. CDR3 sequence (DNA): TGTGCCTTGCGCCCGGGAGTACCAACCTACGAGCAGTACTTC.

The rearrangement uses TRBV12-5 and TRBJ2-3; TRBD2 aligns across 10 bases. Germline lookup yields CDR1 LGHNT and CDR2 FRNRAP. The V gene end was trimmed by 10 bases and the J gene end by 3 bases; junction bases not matched to a gene: 22. This CDR3 spans 19 amino acids. In DNA, the CDR3 is TGTGCTACCTCAGTCGTGCCTAGCGGGAGAAGGATATGGACAGATACGCAGTATTTT. Translated, it gives CATSVVPSGRRIWTDTQYF.

The chain uses TRBV30 and TRBJ1-2; no clear D gene. V was clipped by 2 bases and J by 3 bases, with 13 bases between them. Germline V gene sequence: CDR1 GTSNPN, CDR2 SVGIG (reference sequence). The CDR3 consists of 14 residues. This chain's CDR3 is CAWSSAAKYYGYTF. The DNA for the CDR3 is TGTGCCTGGAGTTCGGCAGCAAAGTACTATGGCTACACCTTC.

The chain recombines TRBV6-5 with TRBJ1-4; D remains unclear. The length of the CDR3 is 15 residues. The germline V gene encodes CDR1 MNHEY and CDR2 SVGAGI. Trimming left V 0 bases short and J 1 base short, with 6 bases between. CDR3 nucleotides: TGTGCCAGCAGTTACTCGTGGGAAACTAATGAAAAACTGTTTTTT. This sequence encodes CASSYSWETNEKLFF.

Details on this clone: Within the sample, other DNA sequences also encode this same CDR3. This sequence joins TRBV5-1 and TRBJ2-2, with 9 bases matching TRBD1. Germline V gene data show CDR1 as SGHRS and CDR2 as YFSETQ. J lost 5 bases, V lost 0 bases, and 5 bases had no gene match. The CDR3 is 16 residues long. This chain's CDR3 is CASSLDGTGRTGELFF. Written as DNA, the CDR3 is TGCGCCAGCAGCTTGGACGGGACAGGGAGAACCGGGGAGCTGTTTTTT.

The chain employs TRBV27 and TRBJ2-1; 7 bases match TRBD1. The V gene's germline CDR1 is MNHEY and CDR2 SMNVEV (reference sequence). J lost 2 bases, V lost 7 bases, and 5 bases had no gene match. The CDR3 length is 14 residues. In nucleotides, the CDR3 is TGTGCCAGCACCCCGACAGGGCCCTACAATGAGCAGTTCTTC. Residues: CASTPTGPYNEQFF.

This chain links TRBV2 with TRBJ1-5; D uncertain. Germline CDR1 and CDR2: SNHLY and FYNNEI. This CDR3 comprises 14 residues. V lost 6 bases and J lost 2, with 11 bases in between. CDR3 residues: CASSGWGGNQPQHF. The CDR3 region has the DNA TGTGCCAGCAGCGGGTGGGGTGGCAATCAGCCCCAGCATTTT.

This chain links TRBV7-8 with TRBJ1-5; 7 bases agree with TRBD1. Trimming at V came to 3 bases and at J to 6 bases, leaving 8 bases not matched to a gene. The CDR3 extends over 15 amino acids. In germline, CDR1 is SGHVS, CDR2 FQNEAQ. This CDR3 reads CASSLAGQVSQPQHF. CDR3 coding DNA: TGTGCCAGCAGCTTGGCAGGACAGGTTTCTCAGCCCCAGCATTTT.

This clone was seen more than once but under ten times. J is TRBJ1-4 and V is TRBV28, with D possibly matching TRBD1 (6 bases). The CDR3 runs 15 residues. Germline CDR1 and CDR2: MDHEN and SYDVKM. Trimming took off 10 bases at V and 3 bases at J, with 18 bases between the two ends. In nucleotides, the CDR3 is TGTGCCACCGGTTGGGGGCTAGGGGCTAATGAAAAACTGTTTTTT. Translating gives CATGWGLGANEKLFF.